The present TCR beta chain was sequenced within a study of blood T cells in healthy people across ages. This CDR3 is built from 14 residues. V was cut by 4 bases and J by 4 bases, with 10 bases left in between. The second PCR ran about 6 to 12 cycles with a sample-barcoded 5' primer and J-beta primers. Any given sample supplied a minimum of 2.5 million CDR3-containing paired-end reads. TCRdb re-called the 5' RACE reads through MiXCR, storing one row per CDR3 protein. Among approximately 290,000 distinct CDR3 sequences listed, roughly a quarter were seen once. This clonotype was seen a few times. The rearrangement links TRBV12-3 or TRBV12-4 to TRBJ1-4; TRBD1 is a possible D gene (5 bases). This receptor was obtained from an older woman in good health. The sequencing input was blood. The CDR3 DNA sequence: TGTGCCAGCAGTTATTGGGGGAGTAATGAAAAACTGTTTTTT. It translates to CASSYWGSNEKLFF.